The clone carrying this TCR beta chain was detected a few times. The antigen is not known. This entry belongs to a study of regulatory T cells in long-lasting Graves disease. Study-level results: Persistent cases favored TRBV28, TRBJ1-2 and TRBJ2-5.

The TCR beta library used iRepertoire HTBI primers with Arm-PCR amplification of CDR3. One entry per CDR3 protein results from TCRdb running MiXCR on the multiplex PCR reads. Among 400,000 to 500,000 distinct CDR3 sequences listed, less than 25% were seen once. Time point: persistent/refractory GD, antithyroid drugs over 5 years with positive TRAb. After RNA was extracted from PBMCs, the TCR library was made from it. Per germline, CDR1 SGHDT and CDR2 YYEEEE. This CDR3 is built from 12 residues. V gave up 4 bases and J gave up 7 bases, with 11 bases separating them. The sample here was peripheral blood mononuclear cells (PBMCs), taken when the disease was refractory, from a patient treated with antithyroid drugs. The chain carries TRBV5-6 and TRBJ1-2; no reliable D call. The origin of this receptor is a female donor with Graves disease. The CDR3 reads CASSRWGGGYTF. The CDR3 nucleotides are TGTGCCAGCAGCCGATGGGGAGGTGGCTACACCTTC.